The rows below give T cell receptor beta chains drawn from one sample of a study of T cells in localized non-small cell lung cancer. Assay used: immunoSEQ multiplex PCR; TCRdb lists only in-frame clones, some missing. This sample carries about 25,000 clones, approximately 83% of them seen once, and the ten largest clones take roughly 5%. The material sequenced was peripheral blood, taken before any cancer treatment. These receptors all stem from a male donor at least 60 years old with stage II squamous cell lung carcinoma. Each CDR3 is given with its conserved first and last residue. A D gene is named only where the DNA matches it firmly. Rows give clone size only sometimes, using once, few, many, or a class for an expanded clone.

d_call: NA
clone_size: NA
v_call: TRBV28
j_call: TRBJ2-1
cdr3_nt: TGTGCCAGCAGTTCCCCGGGACTCTCCCGTAATGAGCAGTTCTTC
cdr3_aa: CASSSPGLSRNEQFF

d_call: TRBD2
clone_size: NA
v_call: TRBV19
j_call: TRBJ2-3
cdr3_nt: TGTGCCAGTAGTATACGTCTAGCGGGAGTAACAGATACGCAGTATTTT
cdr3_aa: CASSIRLAGVTDTQYF

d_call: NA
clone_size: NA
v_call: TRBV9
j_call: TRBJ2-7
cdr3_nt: TGTGCCAGCAGCGTAGGGGGGGCGGGAGCAGCCTACGAGCAGTACTTC
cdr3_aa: CASSVGGAGAAYEQYF

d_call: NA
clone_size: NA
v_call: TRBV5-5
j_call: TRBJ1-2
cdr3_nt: TGTGCCAGCAGCTTGGACAGCAATTCGTGGGGCTACACCTTC
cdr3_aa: CASSLDSNSWGYTF

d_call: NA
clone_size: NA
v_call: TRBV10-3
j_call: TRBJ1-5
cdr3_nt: TGTGCCATCAGTGAGACAGCAACTAGCAATCAGCCCCAGCATTTT
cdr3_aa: CAISETATSNQPQHF

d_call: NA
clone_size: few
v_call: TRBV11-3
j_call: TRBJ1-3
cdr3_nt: TGTGCCAGCAGCTTAGGACAGATCTCTGGAAACACCATATATTTT
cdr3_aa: CASSLGQISGNTIYF

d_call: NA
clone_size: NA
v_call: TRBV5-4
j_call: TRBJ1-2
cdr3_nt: TGTGCCAGCAGCTTGGAAACCGGAGGCTACACCTTC
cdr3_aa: CASSLETGGYTF

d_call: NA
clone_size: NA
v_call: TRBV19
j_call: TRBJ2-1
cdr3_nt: TGTGCCAGTAGGGGGGGTTCGGACTACAATGAGCAGTTCTTC
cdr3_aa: CASRGGSDYNEQFF

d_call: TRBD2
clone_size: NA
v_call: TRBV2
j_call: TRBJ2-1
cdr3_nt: TGTGCCAGCACCGGACTAGCGGGGGCCTACAATGAGCAGTTCTTC
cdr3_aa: CASTGLAGAYNEQFF

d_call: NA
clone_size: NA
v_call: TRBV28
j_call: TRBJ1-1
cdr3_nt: TGTGCCAGCAGTTTAATTGTAAGGGCCACTGAAGCTTTCTTT
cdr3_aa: CASSLIVRATEAFF

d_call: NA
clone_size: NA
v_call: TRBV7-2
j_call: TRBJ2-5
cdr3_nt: TGTGCCAGCACCGATACGGGGGAGACCCAGTACTTC
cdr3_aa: CASTDTGETQYF

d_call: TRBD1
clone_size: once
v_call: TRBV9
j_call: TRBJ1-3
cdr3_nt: TGTGCCAGCAGCGCCTTAGACAGGGGGGCTGGAAACACCATATATTTT
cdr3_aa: CASSALDRGAGNTIYF

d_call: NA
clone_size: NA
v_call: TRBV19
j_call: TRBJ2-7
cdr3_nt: TGTGCCAGTAGTATGGGCTACGAGCAGTACTTC
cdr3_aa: CASSMGYEQYF

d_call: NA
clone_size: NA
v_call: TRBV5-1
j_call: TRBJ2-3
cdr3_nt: TGCGCCAGCAGCTTGGGGACAGAGGGCGATACGCAGTATTTT
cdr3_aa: CASSLGTEGDTQYF

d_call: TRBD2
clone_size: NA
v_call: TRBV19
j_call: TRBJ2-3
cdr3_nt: TGTGCCAGTAGTATGGGGCTACTAAGCGGGAGGATGTCAGATACGCAGTATTTT
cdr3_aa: CASSMGLLSGRMSDTQYF

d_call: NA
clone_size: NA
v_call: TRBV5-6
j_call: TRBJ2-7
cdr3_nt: TGTGCCAGCAGCTTGGGCTGGGACATTGGAAACTCCTACGAGCAGTACTTC
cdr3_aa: CASSLGWDIGNSYEQYF

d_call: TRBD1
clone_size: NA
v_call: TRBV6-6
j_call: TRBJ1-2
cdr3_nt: TGTGCCAGCAGTTCCTTGGACAGGGAGGGCGGCTACACCTTC
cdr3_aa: CASSSLDREGGYTF

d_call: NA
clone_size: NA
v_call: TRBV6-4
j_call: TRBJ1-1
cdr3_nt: TGTGCCAGCAGTTCCTACCTAGGGGCAGGGCTAGCTTTCTTT
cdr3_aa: CASSSYLGAGLAFF